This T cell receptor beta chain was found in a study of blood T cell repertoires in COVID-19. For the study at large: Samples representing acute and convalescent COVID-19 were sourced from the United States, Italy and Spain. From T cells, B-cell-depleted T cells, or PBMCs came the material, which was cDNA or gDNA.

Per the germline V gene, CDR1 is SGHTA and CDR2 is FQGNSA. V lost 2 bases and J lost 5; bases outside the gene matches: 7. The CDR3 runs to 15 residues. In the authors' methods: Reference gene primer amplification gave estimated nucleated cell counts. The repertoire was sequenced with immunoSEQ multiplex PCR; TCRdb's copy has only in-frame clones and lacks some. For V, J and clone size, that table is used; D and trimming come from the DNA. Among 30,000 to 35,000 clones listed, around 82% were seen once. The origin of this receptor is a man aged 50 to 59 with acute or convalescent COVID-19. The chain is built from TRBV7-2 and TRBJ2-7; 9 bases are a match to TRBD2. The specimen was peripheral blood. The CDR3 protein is CASSLNAGGFDEQYF. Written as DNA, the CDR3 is TGTGCCAGCAGCTTAAACGCGGGAGGGTTCGACGAGCAGTACTTC.